A selection of T cell receptor beta chains follows, all from one sample in a study of blood T cell repertoires in COVID-19. Data came from immunoSEQ multiplex PCR; TCRdb stores just in-frame clones and leaves some out. The table records 150,000 to 200,000 clones, 87% of them present only once. Sequencing was done on a sample of peripheral blood. These receptor sequences come from a woman aged 55-70 years who had recovered from COVID-19. CDR3s leave out the opening cysteine and the closing phenylalanine or tryptophan.

V: TRBV7-3
J: TRBJ1-5
CDR3: ASSIDSNQPQH

V: TRBV27
J: TRBJ1-6
CDR3: ASTGQGTNSPLH

V: TRBV28
J: TRBJ2-4
CDR3: ASSLRGRENIQY

V: TRBV28
J: TRBJ1-6
CDR3: ASSFRGRSYNSPLH

V: TRBV24-1
J: TRBJ1-2
CDR3: ATSDFRRTDGYT

V: TRBV20-1
J: TRBJ1-5
CDR3: SASKLQGPQPQH

V: TRBV28
J: TRBJ2-1
CDR3: ASSFSGIRWDSGDYNEQF

V: TRBV9
J: TRBJ1-1
CDR3: ASSVVSAGPAF

V: TRBV19
J: TRBJ2-5
CDR3: ASSIGGLPTETQY

V: TRBV5-1
J: TRBJ2-3
CDR3: ASSLGGLAADTQY

V: TRBV28
J: TRBJ2-5
CDR3: ASSFLLAGAGETQY

V: TRBV25-1
J: TRBJ1-4
CDR3: ASSGKAVSEKLF

V: TRBV7-8
J: TRBJ2-7
CDR3: ASTLRRDRGYEQY

V: TRBV5-6
J: TRBJ1-4
CDR3: ASGSNGEKLF

V: TRBV19
J: TRBJ2-5
CDR3: ASEGNQETQY

V: TRBV13
J: TRBJ1-6
CDR3: ASSLGRNSPLH

V: TRBV7-9
J: TRBJ2-1
CDR3: ASSPWETSSYNEQF

V: TRBV5-1
J: TRBJ2-5
CDR3: ASNPDGGARETQY

V: TRBV7-2
J: TRBJ2-3
CDR3: ASSLSLAGGDTQY

V: TRBV6-6
J: TRBJ2-1
CDR3: ASSYSGDRGNEQF

V: TRBV7-3
J: TRBJ2-1
CDR3: ASSPQPGSYNEQF

V: TRBV30
J: TRBJ2-2
CDR3: AWSSGNTGELF

V: TRBV6-2/TRBV6-3
J: TRBJ1-2
CDR3: ASSYRGALGYT

V: TRBV5-1
J: TRBJ1-4
CDR3: ASSLGGTGDEKLF

V: TRBV5-4
J: TRBJ2-1
CDR3: ASSPEGGLRGDNEQF

V: TRBV6-5
J: TRBJ2-1
CDR3: ASSGLAGGYNEQF

V: TRBV18
J: TRBJ1-2
CDR3: ASSPRTGDGYT

V: TRBV5-6
J: TRBJ1-2
CDR3: ASSLVEAGQSGYT

V: TRBV11-1
J: TRBJ2-3
CDR3: ASSLRRGTDTQY

V: TRBV10-3
J: TRBJ1-5
CDR3: AISESADRHNQPQH

V: TRBV7-9
J: TRBJ1-1
CDR3: ASSLGSAEAF

V: TRBV19
J: TRBJ2-7
CDR3: ASTPGQRTYEQY

V: TRBV2
J: TRBJ1-6
CDR3: ASIGPARAVGSPLH

V: TRBV24-1
J: TRBJ1-1
CDR3: ATSENQGEAF

V: TRBV5-1
J: TRBJ1-1
CDR3: ASSSGFGNTEAF

V: TRBV6-5
J: TRBJ1-2
CDR3: ASSQGGQLNYGYT

V: TRBV7-9
J: TRBJ1-2
CDR3: ASSFGQGNYNYGYT

V: TRBV18
J: TRBJ1-1
CDR3: ASSGAGGMNTEAF

V: TRBV18
J: TRBJ2-3
CDR3: ASSPTGGTDTQY

V: TRBV29-1
J: TRBJ1-3
CDR3: SVDTGGTGNTIY

V: TRBV11-2
J: TRBJ2-7
CDR3: ASRSMGRYEQY

V: TRBV6-2/TRBV6-3
J: TRBJ2-3
CDR3: ASSSSGGKGISTDTQY

V: TRBV27
J: TRBJ1-3
CDR3: ASSSARGPGNTIY

V: TRBV7-9
J: TRBJ1-4
CDR3: ASSSSVEKLF

V: TRBV9
J: TRBJ2-3
CDR3: ASTRDPGGADTQY

V: TRBV7-2
J: TRBJ1-2
CDR3: ASSQDSPNGYT

V: TRBV4-2
J: TRBJ2-7
CDR3: ASSPLGGGDSYEQY

V: TRBV10-2
J: TRBJ1-6
CDR3: ASSPQGGYNSPLH

V: TRBV5-6
J: TRBJ2-1
CDR3: ASSLMRGGPDEQF

V: TRBV5-1
J: TRBJ2-5
CDR3: ASSGGLGETQY

V: TRBV9
J: TRBJ2-7
CDR3: ASSVDGRGEQY

V: TRBV6-1
J: TRBJ1-2
CDR3: ASSEAARFGYT

V: TRBV5-1
J: TRBJ2-5
CDR3: ASSFTTDREETQY

V: TRBV12-5
J: TRBJ2-5
CDR3: ASGSNQETQY

V: TRBV6-1
J: TRBJ2-7
CDR3: ASSEGVSGGRSYEQY

V: TRBV15
J: TRBJ2-5
CDR3: ATSGGLAGPQETQY

V: TRBV28
J: TRBJ1-1
CDR3: ASRTTQGSMNTEAF

V: TRBV5-6
J: TRBJ1-1
CDR3: ASSLGQGNWNTEAF

V: TRBV2
J: TRBJ1-5
CDR3: ASSSPTGRTPQH

V: TRBV2
J: TRBJ1-2
CDR3: ASSVLGGYGYT